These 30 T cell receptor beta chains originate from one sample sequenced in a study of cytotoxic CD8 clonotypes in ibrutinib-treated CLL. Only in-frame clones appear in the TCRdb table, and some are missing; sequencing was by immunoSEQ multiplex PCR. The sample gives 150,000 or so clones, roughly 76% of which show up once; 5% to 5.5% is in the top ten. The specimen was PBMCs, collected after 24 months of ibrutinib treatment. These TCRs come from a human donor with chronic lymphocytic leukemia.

CDR3 sequence: CAISADRGDGGYTF. The CDR3 DNA sequence: TGTGCCATCAGCGCTGACAGGGGGGACGGTGGCTACACCTTC. The chain joins TRBV10-3 to TRBJ1-2, with 9 bases that match TRBD1. From germline, CDR1 is ENHRY and CDR2 SYGVKD. This CDR3 has 14 residues. V lost 6 bases and J lost 7; bases outside the gene matches: 9.

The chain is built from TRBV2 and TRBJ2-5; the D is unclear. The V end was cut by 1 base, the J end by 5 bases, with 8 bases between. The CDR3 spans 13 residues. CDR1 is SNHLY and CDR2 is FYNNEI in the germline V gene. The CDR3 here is CASSEVSLETQYF. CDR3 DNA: TGTGCCAGCAGTGAAGTGTCCCTGGAGACCCAGTACTTC.

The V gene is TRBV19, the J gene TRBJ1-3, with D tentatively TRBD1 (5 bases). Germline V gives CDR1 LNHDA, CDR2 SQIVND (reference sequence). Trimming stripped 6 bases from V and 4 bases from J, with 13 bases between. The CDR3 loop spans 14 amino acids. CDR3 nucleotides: TGTGCCAGTAGCGAGGGGACGAACGGAAACACCATATATTTT. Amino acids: CASSEGTNGNTIYF.

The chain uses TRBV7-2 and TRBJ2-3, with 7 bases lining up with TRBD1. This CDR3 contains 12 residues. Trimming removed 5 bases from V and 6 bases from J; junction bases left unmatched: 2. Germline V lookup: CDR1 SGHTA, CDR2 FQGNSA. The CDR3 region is CASSPTGDTQYF. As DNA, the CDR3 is TGTGCCAGCAGCCCGACAGGGGATACGCAGTATTTT.

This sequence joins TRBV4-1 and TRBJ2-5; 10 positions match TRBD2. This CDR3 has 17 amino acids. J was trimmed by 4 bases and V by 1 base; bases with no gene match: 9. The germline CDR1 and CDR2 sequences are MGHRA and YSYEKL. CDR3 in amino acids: CASSQGQPGLAAETQYF. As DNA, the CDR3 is TGCGCCAGCAGCCAAGGACAACCTGGACTAGCGGCAGAGACCCAGTACTTC.

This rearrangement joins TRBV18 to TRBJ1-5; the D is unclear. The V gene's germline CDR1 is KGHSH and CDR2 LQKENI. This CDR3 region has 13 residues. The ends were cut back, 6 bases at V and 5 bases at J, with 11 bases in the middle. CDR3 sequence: CASSEGVYQPQHF. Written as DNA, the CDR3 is TGTGCCAGCTCGGAAGGAGTTTATCAGCCCCAGCATTTT.

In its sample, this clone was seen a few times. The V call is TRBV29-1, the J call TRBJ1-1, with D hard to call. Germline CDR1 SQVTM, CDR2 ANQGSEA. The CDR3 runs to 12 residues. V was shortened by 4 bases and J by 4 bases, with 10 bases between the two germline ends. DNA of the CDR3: TGCAGCGTTGGGGTGACTGTCACTGAAGCTTTCTTT. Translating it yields CSVGVTVTEAFF.

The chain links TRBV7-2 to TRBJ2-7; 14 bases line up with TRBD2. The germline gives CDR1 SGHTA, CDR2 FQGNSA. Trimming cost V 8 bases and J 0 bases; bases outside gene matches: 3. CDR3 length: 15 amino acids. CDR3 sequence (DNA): TGTGCCAGCCGACTAGCGGGAGGGCCCTCCTACGAGCAGTACTTC. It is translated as CASRLAGGPSYEQYF.

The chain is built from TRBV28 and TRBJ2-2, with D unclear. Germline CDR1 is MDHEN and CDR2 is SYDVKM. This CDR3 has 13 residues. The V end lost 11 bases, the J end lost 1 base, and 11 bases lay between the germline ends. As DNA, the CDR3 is TGTGCCGGGGAACAGAGGAACACCGGGGAGCTGTTTTTT. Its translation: CAGEQRNTGELFF.

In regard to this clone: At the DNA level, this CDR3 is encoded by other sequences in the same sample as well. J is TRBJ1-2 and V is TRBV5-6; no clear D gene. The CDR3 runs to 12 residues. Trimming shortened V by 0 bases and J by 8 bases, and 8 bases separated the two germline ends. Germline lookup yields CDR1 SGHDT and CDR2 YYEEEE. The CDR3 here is CASSLAGRGYTF. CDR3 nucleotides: TGTGCCAGCAGCTTGGCCGGTCGGGGCTACACCTTC.

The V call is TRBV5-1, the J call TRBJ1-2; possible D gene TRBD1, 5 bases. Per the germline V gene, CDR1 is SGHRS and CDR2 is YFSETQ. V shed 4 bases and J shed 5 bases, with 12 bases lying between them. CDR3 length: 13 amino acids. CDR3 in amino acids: CASSRQGSYGYTF. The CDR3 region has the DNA TGCGCCAGCAGCCGTCAGGGTTCTTATGGCTACACCTTC.

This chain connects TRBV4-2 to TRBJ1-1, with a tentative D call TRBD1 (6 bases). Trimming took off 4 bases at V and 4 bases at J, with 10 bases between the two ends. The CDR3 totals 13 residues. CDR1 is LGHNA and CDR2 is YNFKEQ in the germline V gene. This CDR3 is CASSPGQTTEAFF. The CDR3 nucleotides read TGTGCCAGCAGCCCAGGACAGACCACTGAAGCTTTCTTT.

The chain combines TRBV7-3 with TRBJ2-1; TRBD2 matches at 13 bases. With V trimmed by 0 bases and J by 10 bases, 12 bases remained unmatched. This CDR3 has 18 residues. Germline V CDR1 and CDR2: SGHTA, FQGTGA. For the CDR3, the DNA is TGTGCCAGCAGCTTAACGGGGGGTCATGGACTAGCGGGAGTGGAGCAGTTCTTC. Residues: CASSLTGGHGLAGVEQFF.

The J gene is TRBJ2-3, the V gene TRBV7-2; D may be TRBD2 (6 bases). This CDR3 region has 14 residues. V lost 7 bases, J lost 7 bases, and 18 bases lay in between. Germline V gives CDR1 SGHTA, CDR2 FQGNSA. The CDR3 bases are TGTGCCAGCACCGCGGGACCCCCCCCGTATACGCAGTATTTT. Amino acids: CASTAGPPPYTQYF.

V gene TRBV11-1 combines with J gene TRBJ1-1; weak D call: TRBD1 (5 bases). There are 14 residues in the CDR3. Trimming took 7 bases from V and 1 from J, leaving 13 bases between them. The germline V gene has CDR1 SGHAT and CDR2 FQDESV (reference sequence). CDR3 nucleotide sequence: TGTGCCAGCAACCATGGGGGAGGGAACACTGAAGCTTTCTTT. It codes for CASNHGGGNTEAFF.

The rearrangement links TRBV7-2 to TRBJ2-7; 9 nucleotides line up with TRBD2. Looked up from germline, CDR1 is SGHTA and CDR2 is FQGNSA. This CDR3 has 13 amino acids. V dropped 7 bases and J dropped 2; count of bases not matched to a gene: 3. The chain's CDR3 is CASNSGGTYEQYF. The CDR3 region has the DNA TGTGCCAGCAATAGCGGGGGCACCTACGAGCAGTACTTC.

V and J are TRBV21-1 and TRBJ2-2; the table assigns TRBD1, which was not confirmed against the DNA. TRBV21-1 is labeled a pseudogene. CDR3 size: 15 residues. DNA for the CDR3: TGTGCCAGCAGCACCCGGGACAGGGGCACCGGGGAGCTGTTTTTT. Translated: CASSTRDRGTGELFF.

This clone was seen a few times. The CDR3 bases are TGCGCCAGCAGCCAAGACTCCCCAAATCAGCCCCAGCATTTT. Translating it yields CASSQDSPNQPQHF. The chain combines TRBV4-1 with TRBJ1-5; D is unresolved. Between the trimmed V and J ends, which lost 0 bases and 4 bases, there was a span of 7 bases. The CDR3 totals 14 residues. CDR1 MGHRA and CDR2 YSYEKL come from the germline V gene.

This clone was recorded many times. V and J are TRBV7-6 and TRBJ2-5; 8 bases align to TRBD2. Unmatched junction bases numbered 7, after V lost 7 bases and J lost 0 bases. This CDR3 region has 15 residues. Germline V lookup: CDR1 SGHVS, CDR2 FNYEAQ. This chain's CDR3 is CASTRFGGDQETQYF. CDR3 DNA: TGTGCCAGCACCCGGTTCGGGGGGGACCAAGAGACCCAGTACTTC.

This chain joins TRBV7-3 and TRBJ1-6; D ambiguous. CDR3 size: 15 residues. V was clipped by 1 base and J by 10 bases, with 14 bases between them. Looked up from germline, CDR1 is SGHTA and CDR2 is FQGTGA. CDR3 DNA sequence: TGTGCCAGCAGCTTAATTCGTCGGCCCGGGTCACCCCTCCACTTT. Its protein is CASSLIRRPGSPLHF. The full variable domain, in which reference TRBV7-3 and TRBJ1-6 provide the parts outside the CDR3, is GAGVSQTPSNKVTEKGKYVELRCDPISGHTALYWYRQSLGQGPEFLIYFQGTGAADDSGLPNDRFFAVRPEGSVSTLKIQRTERGDSAVYLCASSLIRRPGSPLHFGNGTRLTVT.

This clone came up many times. The CDR3 bases are TGTGCCAGCAGTGAATCTGTCACCTACAATGAGCAGTTCTTC. Translating gives CASSESVTYNEQFF. V and J are TRBV25-1 and TRBJ2-1, with unresolved D. This CDR3 region has 14 residues. Germline V lookup: CDR1 MGHDK, CDR2 SYGVNS. Deletions cut 1 base from V and 2 bases from J, with 6 bases between.

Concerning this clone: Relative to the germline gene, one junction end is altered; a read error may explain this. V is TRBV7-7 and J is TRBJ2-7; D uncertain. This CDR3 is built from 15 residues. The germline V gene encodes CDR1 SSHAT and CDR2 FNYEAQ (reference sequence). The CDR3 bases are TGTGCTAGCAGCTTAGGTCCACCAAGCTCCTACGAGCAGTACTTC. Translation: CASSLGPPSSYEQYF.

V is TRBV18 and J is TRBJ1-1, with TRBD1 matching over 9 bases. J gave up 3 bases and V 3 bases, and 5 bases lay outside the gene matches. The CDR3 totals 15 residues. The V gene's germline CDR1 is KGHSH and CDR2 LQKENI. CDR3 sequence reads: CASSPQQGADTEAFF. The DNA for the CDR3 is TGTGCCAGCTCACCCCAACAGGGGGCGGACACTGAAGCTTTCTTT.

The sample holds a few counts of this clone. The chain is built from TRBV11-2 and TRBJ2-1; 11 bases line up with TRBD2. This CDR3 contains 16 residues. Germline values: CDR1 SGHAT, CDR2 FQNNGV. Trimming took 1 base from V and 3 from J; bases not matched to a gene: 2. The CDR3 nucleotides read TGTGCCAGCAGCTTAGGGGGACTAGCGGTCTACAATGAGCAGTTCTTC. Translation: CASSLGGLAVYNEQFF.

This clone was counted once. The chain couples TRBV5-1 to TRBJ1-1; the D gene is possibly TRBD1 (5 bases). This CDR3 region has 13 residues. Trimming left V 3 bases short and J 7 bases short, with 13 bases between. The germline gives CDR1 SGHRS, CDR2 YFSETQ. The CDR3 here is CASSYRDGLEAFF. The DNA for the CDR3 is TGCGCCAGCAGCTACCGGGACGGTCTTGAAGCTTTCTTT.

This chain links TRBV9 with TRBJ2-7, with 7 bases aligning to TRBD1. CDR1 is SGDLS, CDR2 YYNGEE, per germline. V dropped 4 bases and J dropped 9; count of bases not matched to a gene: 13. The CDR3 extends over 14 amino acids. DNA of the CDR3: TGTGCCAGCAGCCCCACAGGGGACCCCATGGGGCAGTACTTC. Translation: CASSPTGDPMGQYF. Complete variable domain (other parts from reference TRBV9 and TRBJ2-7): DSGVTQTPKHLITATGQRVTLRCSPRSGDLSVYWYQQSLDQGLQFLIQYYNGEERAKGNILERFSAQQFPDLHSELNLSSLELGDSALYFCASSPTGDPMGQYFGPGTRLTVT.

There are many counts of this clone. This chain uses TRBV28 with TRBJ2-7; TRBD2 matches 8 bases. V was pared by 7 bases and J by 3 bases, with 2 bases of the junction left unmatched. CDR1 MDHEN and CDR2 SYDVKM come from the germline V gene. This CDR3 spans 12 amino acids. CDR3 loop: CASTGRVYEQYF. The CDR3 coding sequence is TGTGCCAGCACCGGGAGGGTCTACGAGCAGTACTTC. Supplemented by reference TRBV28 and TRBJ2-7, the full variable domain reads DVKVTQSSRYLVKRTGEKVFLECVQDMDHENMFWYRQDPGLGLRLIYFSYDVKMKEKGDIPEGYSVSREKKERFSLILESASTNQTSMYLCASTGRVYEQYFGPGTRLTVT.

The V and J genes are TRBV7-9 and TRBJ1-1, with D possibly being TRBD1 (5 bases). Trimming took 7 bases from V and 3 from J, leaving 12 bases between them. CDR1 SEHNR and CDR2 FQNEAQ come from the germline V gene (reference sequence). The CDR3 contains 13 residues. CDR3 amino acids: CASTTQGDTEAFF. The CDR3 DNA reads TGTGCCAGCACAACGCAGGGCGACACTGAAGCTTTCTTT.

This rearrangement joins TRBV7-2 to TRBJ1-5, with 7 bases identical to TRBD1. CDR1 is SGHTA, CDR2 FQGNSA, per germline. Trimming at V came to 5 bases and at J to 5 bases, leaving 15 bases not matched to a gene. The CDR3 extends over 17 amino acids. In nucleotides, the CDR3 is TGTGCCAGCAGCCAAGTGGGACAGCTTAAACGCCATCAGCCCCAGCATTTT. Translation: CASSQVGQLKRHQPQHF.

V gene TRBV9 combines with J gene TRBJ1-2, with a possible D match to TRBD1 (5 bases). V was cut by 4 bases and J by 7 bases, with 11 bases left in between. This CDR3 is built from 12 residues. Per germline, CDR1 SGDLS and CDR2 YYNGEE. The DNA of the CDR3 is TGTGCCAGCAGCTCCCCGGGGGGTGGCTACACCTTC. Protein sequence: CASSSPGGGYTF.